The 20 T cell receptor beta chains in this list originate from one sample, sequenced in a study of identical twins. TCRdb ran MiXCR on the 5' RACE reads and lists one entry per CDR3 protein. In the table there are under 400,000 distinct CDR3 sequences, 8.5% to 10% of which are singletons. The sample was naive T cells sorted from blood. The receptors derive from a woman aged 45-65 years in good health.

This clonotype was observed at least ten times. The chain couples TRBV11-2 to TRBJ2-1; D tentatively reads TRBD1 or TRBD2 (6 bases each). Germline-derived CDR1 and CDR2 are SGHAT and FQNNGV. The CDR3 covers 14 residues. Trimming pared 1 base from V and 8 bases from J, leaving 12 bases between. The CDR3 reads CASSLVAGEDEQFF. CDR3 sequence (DNA): TGTGCCAGCAGCTTAGTTGCAGGGGAGGATGAGCAGTTCTTC.

This sequence joins TRBV6-1 and TRBJ2-3; D not resolved. V lost 7 bases and J lost 6, with 8 bases in between. CDR1 is MNHNS and CDR2 is SASEGT in the germline V gene. The CDR3 sequence is 11 residues long. The CDR3 DNA is TGTGCCAGCAATCCACGGGATACGCAGTATTTT. Protein sequence: CASNPRDTQYF.

The chain links TRBV12-3 or TRBV12-4 to TRBJ1-1, with TRBD1 matching 8 bases. V lost 5 bases and J lost 6; bases outside the gene matches: 5. The CDR3 contains 13 residues. The chain's CDR3 is CASSQTGEAEAFF. Written as DNA, the CDR3 is TGTGCCAGCAGTCAGACAGGGGAGGCTGAAGCTTTCTTT.

This clonotype was recorded a few times. The rearrangement joins TRBV9 to TRBJ2-2; D is ambiguous. The CDR3 loop spans 14 amino acids. Trimming left V 0 bases short and J 4 bases short, with 7 bases between. CDR1 SGDLS and CDR2 YYNGEE come from the germline V gene. CDR3 nucleotide sequence: TGTGCCAGCAGCGTAGTGGGTGGCACCGGGGAGCTGTTTTTT. Translating it yields CASSVVGGTGELFF.

Ten or more counts support this clonotype. The J gene is TRBJ2-1, the V gene TRBV24-1; D is possibly TRBD2 (6 bases). V was trimmed by 1 base and J by 7 bases, leaving 10 bases between them. This CDR3 region has 14 residues. Looked up from germline, CDR1 is KGHDR and CDR2 is SFDVKD. The CDR3 region has the DNA TGTGCCACCAGTGATTTTACGGGAGCGAATGAGCAGTTCTTC. It is translated as CATSDFTGANEQFF.

In its sample, this clonotype was seen a few times. CDR3 sequence reads: CASSYKGDYNEQFF. DNA of the CDR3: TGCGCCAGCAGCTATAAGGGAGACTACAATGAGCAGTTCTTC. The genes are TRBV5-1 and TRBJ2-1; D possibly corresponds to TRBD2 (5 bases). The CDR3 contains 14 residues. Germline assignment: CDR1 SGHRS and CDR2 YFSETQ. V was trimmed by 3 bases and J by 3 bases, leaving 10 bases between them.

V is TRBV20-1 and J is TRBJ2-1, with 16 bases lining up with TRBD2. Per germline, CDR1 DFQATT and CDR2 SNEGSKA (reference sequence). Trimming at V came to 6 bases and at J to 9 bases, leaving 11 bases not matched to a gene. This CDR3 has 16 amino acids. The CDR3 loop reads CSAIAGTSGRAGEQFF. The CDR3 region has the DNA TGCAGTGCGATAGCCGGGACTAGCGGGAGGGCGGGTGAGCAGTTCTTC.

This clonotype was found a few times. The rearrangement links TRBV6-1 to TRBJ2-7; D gene uncertain. The CDR3 has 13 amino acids. From germline, CDR1 is MNHNS and CDR2 SASEGT. Deletions cut 8 bases from V and 2 bases from J, with 13 bases between. DNA of the CDR3: TGTGCCAGCTCACTTGAGCGAACCTACGAGCAGTACTTC. This sequence encodes CASSLERTYEQYF.

In this sample, this clonotype turned up a few times. This chain links TRBV5-1 with TRBJ2-2; possibly TRBD2 for D (6 bases). CDR3 size: 13 residues. Trimming shortened V by 6 bases and J by 7 bases, and 13 bases separated the two germline ends. Germline V lookup: CDR1 SGHRS, CDR2 YFSETQ. This CDR3 is CASTWTKDGELFF. CDR3 DNA: TGCGCCAGCACCTGGACTAAAGACGGGGAGCTGTTTTTT.

In this sample, this clonotype turned up a few times. This chain uses TRBV11-2 with TRBJ2-1; 8 bases match TRBD1. Germline V lookup: CDR1 SGHAT, CDR2 FQNNGV. The CDR3 covers 14 residues. The trim removed 8 bases at V and 7 bases at J, leaving 10 bases unmatched. The CDR3 DNA is TGTGCCAGCTCCCTATGGGACAGGCCTAATGAGCAGTTCTTC. This encodes CASSLWDRPNEQFF.

This clonotype was observed at least ten times. The chain links TRBV6-1 to TRBJ2-5; D gene uncertain. Per the germline V gene, CDR1 is MNHNS and CDR2 is SASEGT. The V and J ends lost 7 bases and 2 bases respectively, with 11 bases between them. The CDR3 is 13 amino acids. The DNA for the CDR3 is TGTGCCAGCAAGGTGGGCTGGCAAGAGACCCAGTACTTC. It specifies CASKVGWQETQYF.

The chain couples TRBV11-2 to TRBJ1-1; D possibly corresponds to TRBD1 (6 bases). This CDR3 has 14 amino acids. CDR1 is SGHAT, CDR2 FQNNGV, per germline. Deletions cut 4 bases from V and 3 bases from J, with 12 bases between. CDR3 bases: TGTGCCAGCAGCTCATGGACAGAGGACACTGAAGCTTTCTTT. Translating it yields CASSSWTEDTEAFF. Looking up the rest from reference TRBV11-2 and TRBJ1-1 gives the full variable domain: EAGVAQSPRYKIIEKRQSVAFWCNPISGHATLYWYQQILGQGPKLLIQFQNNGVVDDSQLPKDRFSAERLKGVDSTLKIQPAKLEDSAVYLCASSSWTEDTEAFFGQGTRLTVV.

This clonotype appeared many times. The chain uses TRBV11-2 and TRBJ1-6; 7 nucleotides align to TRBD1. The germline V gene has CDR1 SGHAT and CDR2 FQNNGV. V shed 4 bases and J 7 bases; nucleotides not matched to a gene: 4. CDR3 length: 14 residues. CDR3 loop: CASSSQGSNSPLHF. The DNA of the CDR3 is TGTGCCAGCAGCTCACAGGGGTCCAATTCACCCCTCCACTTT.

In its sample, this clonotype was seen many times. The chain couples TRBV4-1 to TRBJ2-1; TRBD1 aligns across 12 bases. This CDR3 is built from 17 residues. CDR1 and CDR2 (germline): MGHRA, YSYEKL. The junction had 3 bases not matched to a gene; V was cut back by 2 bases and J by 1 base. This CDR3 reads CASSQRGQGASYNEQFF. CDR3 nucleotides: TGCGCCAGCAGCCAAAGGGGACAGGGGGCATCCTACAATGAGCAGTTCTTC.

CDR3 DNA sequence: TGTGCCAGCAGCTTATATCCTGGAAACACCATATATTTT. As protein: CASSLYPGNTIYF. V is TRBV7-2 and J is TRBJ1-3; D unclear. Germline V gene data show CDR1 as SGHTA and CDR2 as FQGNSA. The ends were cut back, 2 bases at V and 2 bases at J, with 4 bases in the middle. The length of the CDR3 is 13 residues.

V usage is TRBV29-1 and J usage is TRBJ1-2; D might be TRBD1 (5 bases). Germline values: CDR1 SQVTM, CDR2 ANQGSEA. The CDR3 runs 11 residues. Trimming left V 4 bases short and J 8 bases short, with 11 bases between. CDR3 region: CSVGETVGYTF. The DNA of the CDR3 is TGCAGCGTTGGGGAGACAGTAGGCTACACCTTC. Drawing the rest from reference TRBV29-1 and TRBJ1-2, the complete variable domain is SAVISQKPSRDICQRGTSLTIQCQVDSQVTMMFWYRQQPGQSLTLIATANQGSEATYESGFVIDKFPISRPNLTFSTLTVSNMSPEDSSIYLCSVGETVGYTFGSGTRLTVV.

This chain joins TRBV11-2 and TRBJ2-2; maybe TRBD2 (5 bases). This CDR3 has 19 amino acids. CDR1 and CDR2 from the germline V gene are SGHAT and FQNNGV. V was shortened by 4 bases and J by 7 bases, with 28 bases between the two germline ends. The CDR3 sequence is CASSSRIPGTGKGDGELFF. CDR3 sequence (DNA): TGTGCCAGCAGCTCCCGCATCCCCGGAACGGGAAAAGGTGACGGGGAGCTGTTTTTT.

The chain is built from TRBV20-1 and TRBJ1-1; D uncertain. Germline-derived CDR1 and CDR2 are DFQATT and SNEGSKA (reference sequence). The CDR3 is 12 residues long. Trimming stripped 7 bases from V and 3 bases from J, with 12 bases between. The CDR3 region is CSVMGEDTEAFF. The CDR3 nucleotides read TGCAGTGTAATGGGCGAGGACACTGAAGCTTTCTTT.

This clonotype was observed a handful of times. V gene TRBV20-1 combines with J gene TRBJ2-1; 10 nucleotides line up with TRBD2. Germline loops: CDR1 DFQATT, CDR2 SNEGSKA (reference sequence). V lost 4 bases and J lost 0; bases outside the gene matches: 6. This CDR3 has 16 amino acids. CDR3 DNA: TGCAGTGCTATTGGTAGCGGGAGGAGCTCCTACAATGAGCAGTTCTTC. Translating gives CSAIGSGRSSYNEQFF.

This clonotype appeared many times. The J gene is TRBJ1-4, the V gene TRBV29-1; TRBD1 matches 8 bases. CDR3 length: 11 residues. V gave up 8 bases and J gave up 7 bases; unmatched junction bases: 3. The germline V gene has CDR1 SQVTM and CDR2 ANQGSEA. DNA for the CDR3: TGCAGCTTTGGACAGGGTGAAAAACTGTTTTTT. Translation gives CSFGQGEKLFF.